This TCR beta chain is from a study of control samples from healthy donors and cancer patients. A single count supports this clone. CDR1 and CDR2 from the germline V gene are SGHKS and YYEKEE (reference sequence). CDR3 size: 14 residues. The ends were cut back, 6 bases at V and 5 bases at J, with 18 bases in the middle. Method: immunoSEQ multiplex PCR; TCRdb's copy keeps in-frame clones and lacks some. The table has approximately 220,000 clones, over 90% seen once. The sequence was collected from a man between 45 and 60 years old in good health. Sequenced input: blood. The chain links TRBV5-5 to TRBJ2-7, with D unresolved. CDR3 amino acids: CASTLSGSPHEQYV. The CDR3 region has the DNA TGTGCCAGCACCCTAAGTGGTTCTCCCCACGAGCAGTACGTC.